The 10 T cell receptor beta chains presented below share a single source sample, sequenced in a study of PD-1 blockade in classical Hodgkin lymphoma. Each patient relapsed following autologous stem cell transplantation, and prior brentuximab vedotin exposure differed. The method was immunoSEQ multiplex PCR; TCRdb's version includes in-frame clones alone and lacks a portion of them. The sample lists 60,000 or so clones; roughly 90% were seen once. The sequencing used peripheral blood mononuclear cells (PBMCs), collected at baseline. The receptors were sampled from a human donor with classical Hodgkin lymphoma.

The V and J genes are TRBV27 and TRBJ2-6; D is possibly TRBD1 or TRBD2 (6 bases each). CDR3 size: 18 residues. CDR1 and CDR2 from the germline V gene are MNHEY and SMNVEV (reference sequence). V was trimmed by 3 bases and J by 0 bases, leaving 15 bases between them. The CDR3 here is CASSFITGAASGANVLTF. CDR3 bases: TGTGCCAGCAGTTTCATCACGGGGGCCGCCTCTGGGGCCAACGTCCTGACTTTC.

V usage is TRBV5-1 and J usage is TRBJ2-1, with D possibly TRBD2 on 7 matching bases. Germline lookup yields CDR1 SGHRS and CDR2 YFSETQ. Trimming cost V 4 bases and J 13 bases, with 15 bases left between them. The CDR3 has 12 residues. In nucleotides, the CDR3 is TGCGCCAGCAGCCCAGCGGGACAAGACCAGTTCTTC. Translating it yields CASSPAGQDQFF.

The chain joins TRBV7-2 to TRBJ2-3; D remains unclear. This CDR3 contains 14 residues. Germline values: CDR1 SGHTA, CDR2 FQGNSA. V was pared by 3 bases and J by 4 bases, with 11 bases between. CDR3 sequence (DNA): TGTGCCAGCAGCTTTTCGGCGTTTTCAGATACGCAGTATTTT. Protein: CASSFSAFSDTQYF.

The chain uses TRBV2 and TRBJ2-3, with 7 bases matching TRBD1. This CDR3 has 16 residues. CDR1 is SNHLY and CDR2 is FYNNEI in the germline V gene. The V segment lost 6 bases and the J segment 3 bases; nucleotides outside the gene matches: 12. CDR3 amino acids: CASRGTGVSFTDTQYF. CDR3 nucleotides: TGTGCCAGCAGGGGTACAGGGGTGAGTTTTACAGATACGCAGTATTTT.

This chain links TRBV9 with TRBJ2-3; 8 nucleotides line up with TRBD1. CDR3 length equals 14 residues. The trim removed 3 bases at V and 3 bases at J, leaving 3 bases unmatched. Germline V CDR1 and CDR2: SGDLS, YYNGEE. The DNA for the CDR3 is TGTGCCAGCAGCGCGGACAGGGCAACAGATACGCAGTATTTT. Amino acid sequence: CASSADRATDTQYF.

With respect to this clone: A junction boundary mismatches the germline segment, possibly from a read error. The chain is built from TRBV7-7 and TRBJ2-4; D may be TRBD1 (6 bases). The CDR3 is made up of 19 amino acids. The germline CDR1 and CDR2 sequences are SSHAT and FNYEAQ (reference sequence). CDR3 coding DNA: TGTGCTAGCAGCGCCAATAAGGATCAGGGGACGGGTAACAAAAACATTCAGTACTTC. Translating gives CASSANKDQGTGNKNIQYF.

This chain joins TRBV18 and TRBJ2-7, with 7 bases fitting TRBD1. CDR3 size: 13 residues. V shed 5 bases and J 3 bases; nucleotides not matched to a gene: 4. CDR1 and CDR2 from the germline V gene are KGHSH and LQKENI. The CDR3 sequence: CASSTQGSYEQYF. The CDR3 DNA reads TGTGCCAGCTCAACACAGGGGAGCTACGAGCAGTACTTC.

V and J are TRBV5-4 and TRBJ1-1; D may be TRBD1 (5 bases). CDR1 is SGHNT, CDR2 YYREEE, per germline (reference sequence). The CDR3 runs to 14 residues. V lost 2 bases, J lost 0 bases, and 8 bases lay in between. The CDR3 nucleotides are TGTGCCAGCAGCTTTGGGGGAATGAACACTGAAGCTTTCTTT. This gives the protein CASSFGGMNTEAFF. Together with reference TRBV5-4 and TRBJ1-1, the CDR3 gives the full variable domain: ETGVTQSPTHLIKTRGQQVTLRCSSQSGHNTVSWYQQALGQGPQFIFQYYREEENGRGNFPPRFSGLQFPNYSSELNVNALELDDSALYLCASSFGGMNTEAFFGQGTRLTVV.

V and J are TRBV2 and TRBJ2-4; 9 bases fit TRBD2. This CDR3 has 16 amino acids. With V trimmed by 4 bases and J by 6 bases, 10 bases remained unmatched. The germline CDR1 and CDR2 sequences are SNHLY and FYNNEI. CDR3 in amino acids: CASSGAFSRGGNIQYF. CDR3 DNA: TGTGCCAGCAGTGGTGCTTTCTCGCGGGGGGGAAACATTCAGTACTTC. Full variable domain (rest looked up from reference TRBV2 and TRBJ2-4): EPEVTQTPSHQVTQMGQEVILRCVPISNHLYFYWYRQILGQKVEFLVSFYNNEISEKSEIFDDQFSVERPDGSNFTLKIRSTKLEDSAMYFCASSGAFSRGGNIQYFGAGTRLSVL.

The V call is TRBV5-6, the J call TRBJ2-3; 14 nucleotides agree with TRBD2. The junction had 1 base not matched to a gene; V was cut back by 3 bases and J by 4 bases. Per the germline V gene, CDR1 is SGHDT and CDR2 is YYEEEE. The CDR3 loop spans 15 amino acids. The CDR3 coding sequence is TGTGCCAGCAGCTGGACTAGCGGGAGGCCAGATACGCAGTATTTT. Its translation: CASSWTSGRPDTQYF.